Below are 32 T cell receptor beta chains sequenced from a single sample in a study of cytomegalovirus exposure and HLA in healthy donors (dated 2017 in TCRdb). The library relied on the immunoSEQ multiplex PCR assay. For the multiplex PCR, a mixture combining 60 forward primers for TCR Vbeta segments and 13 reverse primers for TCR Jbeta segments was used. Drawn from immuneACCESS, this table holds only the in-frame rearrangements with V and J called that TCRdb kept. Clones are partly lost; checked studies trace under half to an unresolved V gene and leave the rest unexplained. In this sample's table one finds tens of thousands of clones. The ten largest make up around 1.1% of the sample. Sequencing input: PBMCs. These receptor sequences come from a woman in her twenties or thirties in good health and CMV-seronegative.

The J gene is TRBJ1-3, the V gene TRBV18; tentatively, D is TRBD1 (5 bases). In germline, CDR1 is KGHSH, CDR2 LQKENI. V lost 3 bases to trimming and J lost 2 bases, with 11 bases between them. The CDR3 extends over 15 amino acids. The CDR3 DNA is TGTGCCAGCTCACCGTCCGGGACTGCTGGAAACACCATATATTTT. Residues: CASSPSGTAGNTIYF. The full variable domain, its missing parts supplied by reference TRBV18 and TRBJ1-3, is NAGVMQNPRHLVRRRGQEARLRCSPMKGHSHVYWYRQLPEEGLKFMVYLQKENIIDESGMPKERFSAEFPKEGPSILRIQQVVRGDSAAYFCASSPSGTAGNTIYFGEGSWLTVV.

V is TRBV6-1 and J is TRBJ2-7; 9 nucleotides line up with TRBD1. The CDR3 has 15 residues. V trimming: 6 bases; J trimming: 4 bases; junction bases outside the gene matches: 10. Germline CDR1 and CDR2: MNHNS and SASEGT. The DNA of the CDR3 is TGTGCCAGCAGGGCCTCGGGACAGGGAAGGTACGAGCAGTACTTC. Encoded protein: CASRASGQGRYEQYF.

This chain uses TRBV30 with TRBJ1-2, with unresolved D. The V and J ends lost 0 bases and 9 bases respectively, with 14 bases between them. In germline, CDR1 is GTSNPN, CDR2 SVGIG (reference sequence). The length of the CDR3 is 13 residues. The CDR3 DNA reads as TGTGCCTGGAGTGTACTAGGAGCCAGGAGCTACACCTTC. Translated, it gives CAWSVLGARSYTF.

The chain carries TRBV19 and TRBJ2-3, with TRBD1 identical over 8 bases. CDR3 length: 14 residues. Germline V gene sequence: CDR1 LNHDA, CDR2 SQIVND (reference sequence). J gave up 2 bases and V 6 bases, and 4 bases lay outside the gene matches. The CDR3 coding sequence is TGTGCCAGTAGCAGGACAGGGAACACAGATACGCAGTATTTT. Translated, it gives CASSRTGNTDTQYF.

The rearrangement links TRBV6-6 to TRBJ1-2; 7 nucleotides match TRBD1. The CDR3 contains 16 residues. With V trimmed by 7 bases and J by 6 bases, 17 bases remained unmatched. The germline V gene has CDR1 MNHNY and CDR2 SVGAGI (reference sequence). The CDR3 DNA follows: TGTGCCAGCATCCCTCAGGGACAGATGTTGACCCATGGCTACACCTTC. Protein sequence: CASIPQGQMLTHGYTF.

The CDR3 DNA reads TGCAGCGTTGAAGTGGCAGGGGGTCAGTACTTC. This sequence encodes CSVEVAGGQYF. The chain recombines TRBV29-1 with TRBJ2-4; 7 bases align to TRBD1. This CDR3 is built from 11 residues. The V gene end was trimmed by 1 base and the J gene end by 12 bases; junction bases not matched to a gene: 3. CDR1 is SQVTM and CDR2 is ANQGSEA in the germline V gene.

The chain joins TRBV5-6 to TRBJ2-5; tentatively, D is TRBD1 (5 bases). The assigned J gene may be wrong: the sequence end matches TRBJ2-7 better. The CDR3 covers 14 residues. Germline V gene lookup returns CDR1 SGHDT and CDR2 YYEEEE. CDR3 coding DNA: TGTGCCAGCAGCGGGAACAGGCTTGGCTACGAGCAGTACTTC. Translation gives CASSGNRLGYEQYF.

V is TRBV29-1 and J is TRBJ2-1, with D perhaps matching TRBD1 (6 bases). The length of the CDR3 is 12 residues. V gave up 8 bases and J gave up 3 bases, with 11 bases separating them. In germline, CDR1 is SQVTM, CDR2 ANQGSEA. CDR3 region: CSLTDSYNEQFF. In DNA form, the CDR3 reads TGCAGCCTTACGGACAGCTACAATGAGCAGTTCTTC.

This chain uses TRBV11-2 with TRBJ2-7; TRBD2 might be the D (6 bases). V was pared by 5 bases and J by 3 bases, with 11 bases between. The CDR3 runs to 13 residues. The germline gives CDR1 SGHAT, CDR2 FQNNGV. This CDR3 reads CASSGLANYEQYF. The DNA of the CDR3 is TGTGCCAGCAGCGGGCTAGCGAACTACGAGCAGTACTTC.

V gene TRBV7-8 combines with J gene TRBJ1-1, with TRBD1 matching over 10 bases. The CDR3 has 16 residues. In germline, CDR1 is SGHVS, CDR2 FQNEAQ. V gave up 1 base and J gave up 9 bases; unmatched junction bases: 11. CDR3 sequence: CASSLGVGDRGRQAFF. As DNA, the CDR3 is TGTGCCAGCAGCTTAGGAGTGGGGGACAGGGGAAGGCAAGCTTTCTTT.

This chain joins TRBV15 and TRBJ2-7; D gene unclear. The CDR3 is 13 amino acids. V was shortened by 0 bases and J by 0 bases, with 3 bases between the two germline ends. In germline, CDR1 is LNHNV, CDR2 YYDKDF (reference sequence). The CDR3 nucleotides read TGTGCCACCAGCAGAGACAACTCCTACGAGCAGTACTTC. Translated, it gives CATSRDNSYEQYF.

The J gene is TRBJ2-5, the V gene TRBV7-2; D is unclear. The CDR3 has 14 amino acids. Germline V gene lookup returns CDR1 SGHTA and CDR2 FQGNSA. Trimming took 2 bases from V and 2 from J, leaving 9 bases between them. The CDR3 loop reads CASSLIPLQETQYF. CDR3 nucleotide sequence: TGTGCCAGCAGCTTAATACCACTTCAAGAGACCCAGTACTTC.

This chain uses TRBV19 with TRBJ1-5; 7 nucleotides agree with TRBD1. The CDR3 is 15 amino acids. Unmatched junction bases numbered 9, after V lost 4 bases and J lost 6 bases. Germline-derived CDR1 and CDR2 are LNHDA and SQIVND (reference sequence). CDR3 amino acids: CASSTDRVSSQPQHF. The CDR3 nucleotides read TGTGCCAGTAGTACCGACAGGGTATCATCTCAGCCCCAGCATTTT.

CDR3 coding DNA: TGCAGCGTTTCAGGGATCTCCAACACTGAAGCTTTCTTT. Encoded protein: CSVSGISNTEAFF. The gene calls are TRBV29-1 and TRBJ1-1; D might be TRBD1 (5 bases). Germline V gives CDR1 SQVTM, CDR2 ANQGSEA. This CDR3 has 13 residues. V dropped 5 bases and J dropped 2 bases, with 12 bases sitting between them.

The rearrangement links TRBV6-5 to TRBJ1-1; D may be TRBD1 (5 bases). CDR1 MNHEY and CDR2 SVGAGI come from the germline V gene. V lost 0 bases, J lost 3 bases, and 14 bases lay in between. The CDR3 contains 16 residues. CDR3 loop: CASSYSTVGGDTEAFF. Written as DNA, the CDR3 is TGTGCCAGCAGTTACTCGACGGTGGGGGGAGACACTGAAGCTTTCTTT.

V and J are TRBV7-2 and TRBJ1-5; 7 nucleotides align to TRBD1. This CDR3 contains 15 residues. Germline loops: CDR1 SGHTA, CDR2 FQGNSA. The V segment lost 4 bases and the J segment 3 bases; nucleotides outside the gene matches: 6. CDR3 sequence: CASSSGQLDNQPQHF. The CDR3 coding sequence is TGTGCCAGCAGCTCGGGACAGTTGGACAATCAGCCCCAGCATTTT. Variable domain in full (rest from reference TRBV7-2 and TRBJ1-5): GAGVSQSPSNKVTEKGKDVELRCDPISGHTALYWYRQSLGQGLEFLIYFQGNSAPDKSGLPSDRFSAERTGGSVSTLTIQRTQQEDSAVYLCASSSGQLDNQPQHFGDGTRLSIL.

This chain links TRBV7-2 with TRBJ1-3; D remains ambiguous. Trimming pared 1 base from V and 0 bases from J, leaving 4 bases between. The CDR3 length is 14 residues. From germline, CDR1 is SGHTA and CDR2 FQGNSA. CDR3 residues: CASSLDSSGNTIYF. DNA for the CDR3: TGTGCCAGCAGCTTAGACTCCTCTGGAAACACCATATATTTT.

The genes are TRBV18 and TRBJ2-7, with 14 positions matching TRBD2. With 3 bases clipped from V and 2 bases from J, the junction kept 3 bases outside the gene matches. The CDR3 totals 16 residues. Per the germline V gene, CDR1 is KGHSH and CDR2 is LQKENI. CDR3 nucleotides: TGTGCCAGCTCACCGGGACTAGCGGGAGCCACCTACGAGCAGTACTTC. Its translation is CASSPGLAGATYEQYF. Complete variable domain (other parts from reference TRBV18 and TRBJ2-7): NAGVMQNPRHLVRRRGQEARLRCSPMKGHSHVYWYRQLPEEGLKFMVYLQKENIIDESGMPKERFSAEFPKEGPSILRIQQVVRGDSAAYFCASSPGLAGATYEQYFGPGTRLTVT.

In nucleotides, the CDR3 is TGTGCCAGCAGCCGTACCCTTTCTAGATTAGAGACCCAGTACTTC. Translated, it gives CASSRTLSRLETQYF. The V gene is TRBV7-2, the J gene TRBJ2-5; D not resolved. The CDR3 runs to 15 residues. From germline, CDR1 is SGHTA and CDR2 FQGNSA. V lost 5 bases and J 4 bases, leaving 17 bases between the germline ends.

The rearrangement joins TRBV5-1 to TRBJ2-5; perhaps TRBD1 as D (7 bases). The ends were cut back, 4 bases at V and 5 bases at J, with 18 bases in the middle. The CDR3 has 15 residues. The germline CDR1 and CDR2 sequences are SGHRS and YFSETQ. The DNA of the CDR3 is TGCGCCAGCAGCCCTGGCCAGGGGGGCCTGGAGACCCAGTACTTC. Its translation: CASSPGQGGLETQYF.

This chain links TRBV19 with TRBJ1-5; 8 bases map to TRBD1. The germline CDR1 and CDR2 sequences are LNHDA and SQIVND (reference sequence). This CDR3 is 17 amino acids long. The V and J ends lost 1 base and 4 bases, in that order; junction bases with no gene match: 9. The CDR3 protein is CASSIGLGQAQNQPQHF. The CDR3 nucleotides are TGTGCCAGTAGTATAGGTTTGGGACAGGCACAAAATCAGCCCCAGCATTTT.

The chain recombines TRBV6-5 with TRBJ1-2; D uncertain. Germline V gene data show CDR1 as MNHEY and CDR2 as SVGAGI. The CDR3 is made up of 12 amino acids. Trimming pared 10 bases from V and 7 bases from J, leaving 16 bases between. CDR3 nucleotides: TGTGCCACATCTTCGGGGAGGAGTGGCTACACCTTC. As protein: CATSSGRSGYTF.

The rearrangement joins TRBV30 to TRBJ2-5, with D perhaps matching TRBD1 (6 bases). Trimming removed 2 bases at V and 7 bases at J, with 29 bases between. Germline assignment: CDR1 GTSNPN and CDR2 SVGIG (reference sequence). The length of the CDR3 is 18 residues. The CDR3, as DNA: TGTGCCTGGAGTCTCCCTATATGGAGACAGGTGGTCATTGGGACCCAGTACTTC. It is translated as CAWSLPIWRQVVIGTQYF.

V is TRBV18 and J is TRBJ2-5, with D possibly being TRBD1 (6 bases). Trimming stripped 5 bases from V and 5 bases from J, with 21 bases between. This CDR3 comprises 16 residues. Germline V lookup: CDR1 KGHSH, CDR2 LQKENI. The CDR3 sequence: CASSTSVGTRRETQYF. The DNA for the CDR3 is TGTGCCAGCTCAACCTCTGTGGGGACACGGAGGGAGACCCAGTACTTC.

V and J are TRBV29-1 and TRBJ1-1; no clear D. V was cut by 0 bases and J by 5 bases, with 10 bases left in between. The CDR3 extends over 13 amino acids. Looked up from germline, CDR1 is SQVTM and CDR2 is ANQGSEA. The CDR3, as DNA: TGCAGCGTTGAAGAACGGGGTAGTACTGAAGCTTTCTTT. This encodes CSVEERGSTEAFF.

V is TRBV18 and J is TRBJ2-6; D remains unclear. V shed 3 bases and J shed 0 bases, with 9 bases lying between them. Germline CDR1 is KGHSH and CDR2 is LQKENI. This CDR3 has 16 amino acids. CDR3 sequence: CASSPARYSGANVLTF. Here the CDR3 DNA reads TGTGCCAGCTCACCGGCTCGATACTCTGGGGCCAACGTCCTGACTTTC.

The J gene is TRBJ1-2, the V gene TRBV30, with D perhaps TRBD1 (5 bases). The CDR3 sequence is 14 residues long. Trimming took off 3 bases at V and 3 bases at J, with 14 bases between the two ends. Germline CDR1 is GTSNPN and CDR2 is SVGIG (reference sequence). As DNA, the CDR3 is TGTGCCTGGAGGCCGCGGGGCAGTTACTATGGCTACACCTTC. Encoded protein: CAWRPRGSYYGYTF.

The chain employs TRBV12-5 and TRBJ2-3, with a possible D match to TRBD1 (5 bases). Germline assignment: CDR1 LGHNT and CDR2 FRNRAP. V shed 7 bases and J shed 0 bases, with 14 bases lying between them. This CDR3 contains 15 residues. CDR3 bases: TGTGCTAGTGCCTTGACAGAGACTAGCACAGATACGCAGTATTTT. Amino acids: CASALTETSTDTQYF.

The chain uses TRBV4-1 and TRBJ1-4, with D perhaps TRBD1 (5 bases). Trimming shortened V by 2 bases and J by 7 bases, and 20 bases separated the two germline ends. The germline V gene has CDR1 MGHRA and CDR2 YSYEKL. This CDR3 is built from 17 residues. CDR3 nucleotide sequence: TGCGCCAGCAGCCAACCCTCGGGCAGGGAGGGCAGTGAAAAACTGTTTTTT. It yields the protein CASSQPSGREGSEKLFF.

The chain uses TRBV28 and TRBJ1-2; TRBD1 agrees at 7 bases. CDR3 length: 15 amino acids. V shed 6 bases, J shed 2 bases, and the junction held 9 bases outside the gene matches. CDR1 is MDHEN and CDR2 is SYDVKM in the germline V gene. CDR3 sequence (DNA): TGTGCCAGCAGGGGAAGGGGGCAACCGAACTATGGCTACACCTTC. Amino acids: CASRGRGQPNYGYTF.

The rearrangement links TRBV29-1 to TRBJ2-1, with TRBD2 identical over 7 bases. The CDR3 runs to 14 residues. CDR1 is SQVTM and CDR2 is ANQGSEA in the germline V gene. Trimming removed 6 bases from V and 5 bases from J; junction bases left unmatched: 10. The chain's CDR3 is CSVRLASEHNEQFF. The CDR3 DNA is TGCAGCGTCCGACTAGCTTCGGAGCACAATGAGCAGTTCTTC.

V gene TRBV9 combines with J gene TRBJ2-7; 8 bases line up with TRBD2. V shed 4 bases, J shed 7 bases, and the junction held 16 bases outside the gene matches. Germline values: CDR1 SGDLS, CDR2 YYNGEE. This CDR3 contains 16 residues. DNA for the CDR3: TGTGCCAGCAGCCCGCACCCGGGGGGGGGCCGAAGGGAGCAGTACTTC. Translated: CASSPHPGGGRREQYF.